This T cell receptor beta chain was recovered during a study of blood T cell repertoires in COVID-19. Across the whole study: The United States, Italy and Spain supplied acute and convalescent COVID-19 samples. T cells, B-cell-depleted T cells, or PBMCs provided the cDNA or gDNA that served as material.

The CDR3 covers 16 residues. With 1 base clipped from V and 0 bases from J, the junction kept 3 bases outside the gene matches. Germline lookup yields CDR1 LNHNV and CDR2 YYDKDF (reference sequence). In the source study's methods: The assay estimated nucleated cells by amplifying reference gene primers. TCRdb's table, derived via immunoSEQ multiplex PCR, lists solely in-frame clones and lacks some. V, J and clone size were drawn from that table, and D and trimming were deduced from the DNA. The table shows roughly 100,000 clones, with roughly 89% occurring only once. This TCR was sampled from a woman in her 50s with COVID-19, enrolled during active disease. The gene calls are TRBV15 and TRBJ1-3; 7 bases align to TRBD1. Sequenced material: peripheral blood. The CDR3 nucleotides read TGTGCCACCAGCAGAGGGGGACAGTTCTCTGGAAACACCATATATTTT. It is translated as CATSRGGQFSGNTIYF. The full variable domain, its missing parts supplied by reference TRBV15 and TRBJ1-3, is DAMVIQNPRYQVTQFGKPVTLSCSQTLNHNVMYWYQQKSSQAPKLLFHYYDKDFNNEADTPDNFQSRRPNTSFCFLDIRSPGLGDTAMYLCATSRGGQFSGNTIYFGEGSWLTVV.